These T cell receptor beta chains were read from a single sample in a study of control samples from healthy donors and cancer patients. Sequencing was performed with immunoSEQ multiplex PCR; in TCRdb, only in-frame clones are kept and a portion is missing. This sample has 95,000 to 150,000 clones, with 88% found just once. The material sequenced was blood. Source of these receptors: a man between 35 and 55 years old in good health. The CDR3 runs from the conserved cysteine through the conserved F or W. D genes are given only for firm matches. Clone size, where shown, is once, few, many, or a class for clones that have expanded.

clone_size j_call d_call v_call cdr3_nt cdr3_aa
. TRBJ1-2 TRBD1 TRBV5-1 TGCGCCAGCAGCTTGGGTGGGACAGCCTATGGCTACACCTTC CASSLGGTAYGYTF
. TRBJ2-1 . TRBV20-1 TGCAGTGCTACCCCGGGAAATGAGCAGTTCTTC CSATPGNEQFF
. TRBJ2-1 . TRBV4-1 TGCGCCAGCAGCCGAAGACAGGTTGTGGATGAGCAGTTCTTC CASSRRQVVDEQFF
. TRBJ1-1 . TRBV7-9 TGTGCCAGCAGCTTAGAATCCTACACTGAAGCTTTCTTT CASSLESYTEAFF
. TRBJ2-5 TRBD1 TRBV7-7 TGTGCCAGCAGCTTGGGGACAGGACAAGAGACCCAGTACTTC CASSLGTGQETQYF
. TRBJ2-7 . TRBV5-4 TGTGCCAGCAGCTTGGCGTTAGGGGGGGCCTACGAGCAGTACTTC CASSLALGGAYEQYF
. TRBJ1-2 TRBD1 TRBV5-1 TGCGCCAGCAGCGAGCCAGGGGGTCGAGGCTACACCTTC CASSEPGGRGYTF
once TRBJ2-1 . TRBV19 TGTGCCAGTAGTGGACCTACCTACAATGAGCAGTTCTTC CASSGPTYNEQFF
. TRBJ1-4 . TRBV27 TGTGCCAGCAGACCCACGAGAGCGACTAATGAAAAACTGTTTTTT CASRPTRATNEKLFF
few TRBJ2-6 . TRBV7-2 TGTGCCAGCAGCTTAGTGAGGACTGGGGCCAACGTCCTGACTTTC CASSLVRTGANVLTF
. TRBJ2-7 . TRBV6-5 TGTGCCAGCAGTTACTCAGGGACGGCGAGCGAGCAGTACTTC CASSYSGTASEQYF
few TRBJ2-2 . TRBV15 TGTGCCACCAGGGGACGATTGCACACCGGGGAGCTGTTTTTT CATRGRLHTGELFF
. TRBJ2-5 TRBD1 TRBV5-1 TGCGCCAGCAGCTTGGGACAGGGCCAAGAGACCCAGTACTTC CASSLGQGQETQYF
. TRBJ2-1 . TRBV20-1 TGCAGTCCTAGCTTTCCGGATGAGCAGTTCTTC CSPSFPDEQFF
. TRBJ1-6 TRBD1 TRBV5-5 TGTGCCAGCAGCTTGACCCCGACAGGGAGACTCTCCTATAATTCACCCCTCCACTTT CASSLTPTGRLSYNSPLHF
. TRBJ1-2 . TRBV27 TGTGCCAGCAGTTATGGGGCAGGGGCCTATGGCTACACCTTC CASSYGAGAYGYTF
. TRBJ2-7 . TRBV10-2 TGCGCCAGCAGTGACCTAAGGACAGTCTCCTACGAGCAGTACTTC CASSDLRTVSYEQYF
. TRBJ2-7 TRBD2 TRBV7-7 TGTGCCAGCAGCTTAGGGGACCGGGGGGGGAACGAGCAGTACTTC CASSLGDRGGNEQYF
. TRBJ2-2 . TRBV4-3 TGCGCCAGCAGCCAAGTAGTAGGGTATACCGGGGAGCTGTTTTTT CASSQVVGYTGELFF
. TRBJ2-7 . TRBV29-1 TGCAGCGTTGAAGATGGTAGCAGATACGAGCAGTACTTC CSVEDGSRYEQYF
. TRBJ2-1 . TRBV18 TGTGCCAGCTCACCGTTACAGGACAATGAGCAGTTCTTC CASSPLQDNEQFF
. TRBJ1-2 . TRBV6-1 TGTGCCAGCAGTGAAACAACTTATGGCTACACCTTC CASSETTYGYTF
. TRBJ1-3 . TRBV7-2 TGTGCCAGCAGCGGTAGGACCTCTGGAAACACCATATATTTT CASSGRTSGNTIYF
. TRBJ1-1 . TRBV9 TGTGCCAGCAGCCCCCCCTGGGGGACCAACACTGAAGCTTTCTTT CASSPPWGTNTEAFF
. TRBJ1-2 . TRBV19 TGTGCCAGTAGTATAGGGGGAGGGGAGCATGGCTACACCTTC CASSIGGGEHGYTF
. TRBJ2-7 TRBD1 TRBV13 TGTGCCAGCAGCTTAAATTCAGGGGGCGAGCAGTACTTC CASSLNSGGEQYF
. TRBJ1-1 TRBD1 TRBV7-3 TGTGCCAGCACCCCTGGGAGGGGGCCGAACACTGAAGCTTTCTTT CASTPGRGPNTEAFF